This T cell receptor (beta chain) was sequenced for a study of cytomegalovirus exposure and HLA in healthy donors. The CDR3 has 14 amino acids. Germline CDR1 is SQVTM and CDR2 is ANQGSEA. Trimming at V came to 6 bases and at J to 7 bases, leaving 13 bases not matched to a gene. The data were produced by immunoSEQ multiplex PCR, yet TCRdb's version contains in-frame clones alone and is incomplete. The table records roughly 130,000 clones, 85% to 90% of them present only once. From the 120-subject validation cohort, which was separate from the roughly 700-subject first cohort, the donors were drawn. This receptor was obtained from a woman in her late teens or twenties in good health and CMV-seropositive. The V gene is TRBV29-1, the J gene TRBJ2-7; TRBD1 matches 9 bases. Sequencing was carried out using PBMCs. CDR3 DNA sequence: TGCAGCGTAGCTACCGGGACAGGGACCGGTGAGCAGTACTTC. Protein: CSVATGTGTGEQYF.